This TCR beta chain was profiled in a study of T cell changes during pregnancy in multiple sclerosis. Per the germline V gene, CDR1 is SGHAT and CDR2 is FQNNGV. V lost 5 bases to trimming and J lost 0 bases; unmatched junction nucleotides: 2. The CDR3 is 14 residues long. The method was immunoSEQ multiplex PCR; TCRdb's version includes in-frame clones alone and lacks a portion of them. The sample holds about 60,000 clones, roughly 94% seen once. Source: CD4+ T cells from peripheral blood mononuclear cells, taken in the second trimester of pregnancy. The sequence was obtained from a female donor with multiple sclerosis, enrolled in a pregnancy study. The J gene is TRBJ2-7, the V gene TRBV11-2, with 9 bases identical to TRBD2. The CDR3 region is CASSRSGSSYEQYF. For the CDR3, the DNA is TGTGCCAGCAGCCGTAGCGGGAGCTCCTACGAGCAGTACTTC.